This record covers a single T cell receptor (beta chain). This clonotype occurred once. Its antigen has not been determined. Base quality data are lacking; no much larger clone is found one base away. A lone read offers only weak evidence. Peripheral blood CD8+ and CD4+ T cells from healthy donors, Susac syndrome patients and multiple sclerosis patients were profiled by high-throughput TCR beta sequencing. The Susac syndrome patients fulfilled recently defined diagnostic criteria for definite or probable disease. CD8+ TEMRA cells were enriched by FACS, while bulk CD8+ and CD4+ T cells were purified by magnetic negative isolation. Blood was collected in EDTA tubes and processed within 24 hours, with PBMCs isolated through density gradient centrifugation. PBMCs intended for TCR sequencing were cryopreserved in liquid nitrogen and thawed later in a water bath at 37 degrees C. Purity of sorted or isolated CD4+, CD8+ and CD8+ TEMRA cells was at least 90%.

The data stem from a study of CD8 T cells in Susac syndrome (dated by TCRdb to between 2018 and 2021). For context, the study as a whole: Among the Susac syndrome patients who were sequenced, clinically active disease was present in 5 or 6 and clinical remission was observed in roughly eight. At blood withdrawal, Susac syndrome patients were either therapy-naive, taking corticosteroids (in some cases with IVIg as well), or taking IVIg alone. Whether CD8+ T cell activation and differentiation in Susac syndrome was antigen driven was tested using repertoire sequencing.

RNA was extracted with the RNeasy kit and roughly 0.5 to 1 ug was reverse transcribed using random hexamers. The immunoSEQ multiplex PCR assay, which covers 54 Vbeta and 13 Jbeta segments, was used to amplify TCR beta CDR3 regions. To correct PCR amplification bias, a synthetic template baseline was used for both primer optimization and computational correction. Per the original workflow: Only productive sequences were kept, with reads annotated to V, D and J genes according to IMGT and analyzed in immunoSEQ Analyzer. To calculate clonality, Shannon entropy was normalized by log2 of the number of productive unique sequences and then subtracted from one. Public and private clones were assessed among the 100 most prevalent clones of each patient and control. Clones were defined as Susac-specific if absent from the healthy and MS cohorts, from roughly 1,100 published viral clones and from other ImmuneACCESS disease sequences. TCRdb applied fastp at Q25 and MiXCR to the public reads, then kept only in-frame beta chains. All rows with the same CDR3 protein become a single entry with the most common DNA and genes. The V and J calls and clone size come from TCRdb's table, not from the authors' own analysis. The sample table holds approximately 180,000 distinct CDR3 sequences, of which just under 95% were seen once. Clones ranked in the top ten supply approximately 0.099% of the sample.

From its cysteine to its phenylalanine, the CDR3 spans 11 amino acids. CDR3 DNA only is kept here, 33 bases in frame from base 1. The V and J ends are trimmed by 5 bases and 9 bases, leaving 8 bases between them. CDR1 and CDR2 are read off the germline V gene as SNHLY and FYNNEI. General study outcomes and caveats: The CD4+ T cell repertoire of patients with Susac syndrome showed no detectable clonal expansion. The number of individuals in the TCR sequencing and HLA analysis was recognized as being relatively small.

Input material: CD4+ T cells from PBMCs. Recombination linked TRBV2 to TRBJ2-1; the D gene assignment is perhaps TRBD1 or TRBD2, with each matching 5 bases. This sequence was found in a human donor with Susac syndrome. The sequenced DNA is TGTGCCAGCAGTCCGGGGCGTGAGCAGTTCTTC. The translation is CASSPGREQFF.